The subject of this entry is one TCR beta chain. TCRdb keeps only in-frame clones here, not all; method: immunoSEQ multiplex PCR. The profile shows tens of thousands of clones, approximately 88% of them singletons. CDR3 size: 15 residues. Germline V lookup: CDR1 SGHTA, CDR2 FQGNSA. Deletions cut 2 bases from V and 1 base from J, with 10 bases between. This entry belongs to a study of memory CD8 T cells in hepatitis C reinfection. Time point reported: peak reinfection, 3 to 8 weeks after reinfection detection. No in vitro expansion preceded TCR sequencing of the sorted cells. The source is a man between 18 and 35 years old with hepatitis C virus infection. The chain uses TRBV7-2 and TRBJ2-3, with TRBD1 as a possible D gene (6 bases). Sequencing was carried out using naive CD8+ T cells sorted from blood. The CDR3 bases are TGTGCCAGCAGCTTAACAGGGTTTCGCACAGATACGCAGTATTTT. Its protein product is CASSLTGFRTDTQYF.